This T cell receptor beta chain was sequenced in a study of shared clonotypes between healthy human individuals. Findings and limits, study-wide: A handful of donors showed sharing of approximately 5% of naive CD4 clonotypes. Naive subsets tended to show greater estimated richness than memory subsets.

A remark on this clone: Its antigen is not known.

The naive CD8 fraction comprised CD45RO-negative cells positively selected for CCR7 and excluded terminally differentiated effector memory CD45RA+ cells. V lost 9 bases, J lost 10 bases, and 12 bases lay in between. This CDR3 is built from 10 residues. CDR1 is SNHLY, CDR2 FYNNEI, per germline. Only in-frame clones appear in the TCRdb table, and some are missing; sequencing was by immunoSEQ multiplex PCR. The repertoire has fewer than 1 million clones, about 96% of them found once; the top ten carry less than 0.25%. The TCR sequence derives from a young man in good health. Sequencing input: naive CD8+ T cells sorted from blood. The rearrangement links TRBV2 to TRBJ1-1, with a tentative D call TRBD1 (6 bases). CDR3 in amino acids: CASHRVRAFF. The DNA of the CDR3 is TGTGCCAGTCACAGGGTGAGAGCTTTCTTT.